Below are 7 T cell receptor beta chains sequenced from a single sample in a study of blood T cell repertoires in COVID-19. Data came from immunoSEQ multiplex PCR; TCRdb stores just in-frame clones and leaves some out. The sample has just under 85,000 clones, 70% to 90% seen once. Sequencing input: peripheral blood. The receptors were sampled from an older man with active or convalescent COVID-19.

This sequence joins TRBV21-1 and TRBJ1-1; the DNA was not used to check the table's D call, TRBD1. TRBV21-1 counts as a pseudogene. The CDR3 is 12 amino acids. In DNA form, the CDR3 reads TGTGCCAGCAAGGACCTCGACAGGGAAGCTTTCTTT. Translated, it gives CASKDLDREAFF.

The chain is built from TRBV11-2 and TRBJ2-3; maybe TRBD2 (6 bases). With 8 bases removed from V and 5 bases from J, the gap between germline ends came to 17 bases. Germline V gives CDR1 SGHAT, CDR2 FQNNGV. The CDR3 is 14 residues long. The CDR3 here is CASSGGPSIDTQYF. The DNA for the CDR3 is TGTGCCAGCTCCGGGGGACCCTCCATAGATACGCAGTATTTT.

The chain employs TRBV6-4 and TRBJ1-2, with 10 bases aligning to TRBD1. J was trimmed by 4 bases and V by 6 bases; bases with no gene match: 5. The CDR3 length is 14 residues. Germline V gene data show CDR1 as MRHNA and CDR2 as SNTAGT. The CDR3 DNA sequence: TGTGCCAGCAGCCCGGGACAGGGGAGCTATGGCTACACCTTC. Amino acids: CASSPGQGSYGYTF.

The sample holds one count of this clone. This chain connects TRBV5-1 to TRBJ1-1; tentatively, D is TRBD1 (6 bases). Per the germline V gene, CDR1 is SGHRS and CDR2 is YFSETQ. V was pared by 4 bases and J by 4 bases, with 20 bases between. The CDR3 has 16 amino acids. The CDR3 bases are TGCGCCAGCAGCCCACAGGACAGCCCGAGGGTCACTGAAGCTTTCTTT. Its protein product is CASSPQDSPRVTEAFF. Full variable domain (remainder filled in from reference TRBV5-1 and TRBJ1-1): KAGVTQTPRYLIKTRGQQVTLSCSPISGHRSVSWYQQTPGQGLQFLFEYFSETQRNKGNFPGRFSGRQFSNSRSEMNVSTLELGDSALYLCASSPQDSPRVTEAFFGQGTRLTVV.

CDR3 nucleotide sequence: TGTGCCAGCAGCTCTGACAGGGGGGAGACCCAGTACTTC. Translation: CASSSDRGETQYF. The rearrangement joins TRBV11-3 to TRBJ2-5; 9 bases match TRBD1. There are 13 residues in the CDR3. V trimming: 4 bases; J trimming: 5 bases; junction bases outside the gene matches: 2. Germline V gene data show CDR1 as SGHNT and CDR2 as YENEEA.

V usage is TRBV18 and J usage is TRBJ2-1; 8 nucleotides agree with TRBD1. CDR1 and CDR2 (germline): KGHSH, LQKENI. This CDR3 spans 15 amino acids. V trimming: 2 bases; J trimming: 5 bases; junction bases outside the gene matches: 5. The CDR3 reads CASSPSTGANNEQFF. The CDR3 DNA follows: TGTGCCAGCTCACCATCGACAGGGGCAAACAATGAGCAGTTCTTC.

CDR3: CASMGLALLLKEQFF. DNA of the CDR3: TGTGCCAGCATGGGTCTAGCGCTCCTCCTTAAAGAGCAGTTCTTC. J is TRBJ2-1 and V is TRBV2; D is possibly TRBD2 (6 bases). Trimming took off 7 bases at V and 10 bases at J, with 23 bases between the two ends. This CDR3 region has 15 residues. CDR1 SNHLY and CDR2 FYNNEI come from the germline V gene. Supplemented by reference TRBV2 and TRBJ2-1, the full variable domain reads EPEVTQTPSHQVTQMGQEVILRCVPISNHLYFYWYRQILGQKVEFLVSFYNNEISEKSEIFDDQFSVERPDGSNFTLKIRSTKLEDSAMYFCASMGLALLLKEQFFGPGTRLTVL.